This TCR beta chain stems from a study of T cells after yellow fever vaccination. Concerning this clonotype itself: Its antigen is undetermined. At one boundary the junction diverges from the germline segment, which might be a read error.

Whole-study results and caveats: Most primary-vaccination clones recurred post-booster (around 95% CD4, roughly 91% CD8). The appearance of a small share of clonotypes in both CD4 and CD8 compartments was observed.

CDR1 SGDLS and CDR2 YYNGEE come from the germline V gene. The CDR3 is made up of 16 amino acids. TCRdb re-derived calls from the 5' RACE reads in MiXCR, one entry per CDR3 protein. The sample lists under 700,000 distinct CDR3 sequences, around a sixth occurring once. The chain uses TRBV9 and TRBJ2-3, with TRBD1 identical over 9 bases. This TCR came from a man in his late teens or twenties who received the YFV17D yellow fever vaccine. This material consisted of PBMCs, taken 4 to 5 days after the first yellow fever vaccination. This chain's CDR3 is CASSASRDRATYTQYF. DNA of the CDR3: TGTGCCAGCAGCGCGTCCCGGGACAGGGCCACATATACGCAGTATTTT.